The following is a TCR beta chain sequence with its context. V lost 1 base, J lost 6 bases, and 7 bases stayed unmatched. The CDR3 length is 17 residues. Germline V gene data show CDR1 as MGHRA and CDR2 as YSYEKL. These data are taken from a study of blood T cell repertoires in COVID-19. Original processing methods: Researchers report that nucleated cell counts were estimated from reference gene primer amplification. Method: immunoSEQ multiplex PCR; TCRdb's copy keeps in-frame clones and lacks some. D and trimming come from the DNA, and the V and J calls and clone size come from that table. The sample consists of approximately 360,000 clones, roughly 90% of them appearing once.

Material: peripheral blood. This sequence was found in a man aged 35 to 55 with acute or convalescent COVID-19. The V call is TRBV4-1, the J call TRBJ1-5; 12 bases line up with TRBD1. The CDR3 nucleotides read TGCGCCAGCAGCCAAGCGGGACAGGGGGCTGTGGGTCAGCCCCAGCATTTT. Amino acids: CASSQAGQGAVGQPQHF.